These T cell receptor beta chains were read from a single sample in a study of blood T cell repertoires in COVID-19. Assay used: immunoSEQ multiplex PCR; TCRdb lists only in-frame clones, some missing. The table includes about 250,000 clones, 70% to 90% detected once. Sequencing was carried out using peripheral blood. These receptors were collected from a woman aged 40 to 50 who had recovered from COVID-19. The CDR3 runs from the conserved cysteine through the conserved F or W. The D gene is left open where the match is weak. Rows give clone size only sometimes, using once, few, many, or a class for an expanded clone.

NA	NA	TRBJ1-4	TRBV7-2	CASSRGGPNEKLFF	TGTGCCAGCAGCCGTGGGGGCCCCAATGAAAAACTGTTTTTT
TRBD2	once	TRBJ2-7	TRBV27	CASSHSGSWYEQYF	TGTGCCAGCAGTCATAGCGGGAGCTGGTACGAGCAGTACTTC
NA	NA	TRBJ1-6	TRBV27	CASSRPPSYNSPLHF	TGTGCCAGCAGCCGTCCCCCCTCCTATAATTCACCCCTCCACTTT
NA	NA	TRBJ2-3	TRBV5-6	CASSLGAPTDTQYF	TGTGCCAGCAGCTTGGGGGCACCCACAGATACGCAGTATTTT
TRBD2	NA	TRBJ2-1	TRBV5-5	CASSWGLAGPLNEQFF	TGTGCCAGCAGCTGGGGACTAGCGGGGCCCCTCAATGAGCAGTTCTTC
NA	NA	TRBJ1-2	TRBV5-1	CASSKTQGYGYTF	TGCGCCAGCAGCAAGACCCAGGGATATGGCTACACCTTC
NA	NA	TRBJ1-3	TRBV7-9	CASSSLASSGNTIYF	TGTGCCAGCAGCTCTCTGGCAAGCTCTGGAAACACCATATATTTT
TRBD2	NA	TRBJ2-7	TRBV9	CASSPGLAGGAEQYF	TGTGCCAGCAGCCCAGGGCTAGCGGGAGGGGCCGAGCAGTACTTC
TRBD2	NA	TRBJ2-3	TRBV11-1	CASSLATSGGTDTQYF	TGTGCCAGCAGCTTGGCGACTAGCGGGGGCACAGATACGCAGTATTTT
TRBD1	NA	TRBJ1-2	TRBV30	CAWSVQGGARYGYTF	TGTGCCTGGAGTGTACAGGGGGGGGCCCGCTATGGCTACACCTTC
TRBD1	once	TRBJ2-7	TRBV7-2	CASSPRDRKYEQYF	TGTGCCAGCAGCCCTAGGGACAGGAAATACGAGCAGTACTTC
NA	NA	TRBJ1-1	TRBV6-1	CASSEAYPTEAFF	TGTGCCAGCAGTGAAGCGTATCCCACTGAAGCTTTCTTT
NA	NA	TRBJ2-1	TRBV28	CASSPPRLPTNEQFF	TGTGCCAGCAGTCCCCCCAGACTACCTACCAATGAGCAGTTCTTC
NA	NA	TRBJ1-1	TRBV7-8	CASSSPNGVNTEAFF	TGTGCCAGCAGCTCCCCGAACGGGGTGAACACTGAAGCTTTCTTT
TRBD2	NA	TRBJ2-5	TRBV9	CASSVVLAETQYF	TGTGCCAGCAGCGTAGTACTAGCGGAGACCCAGTACTTC
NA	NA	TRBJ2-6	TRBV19	CASSQQGVGANVLTF	TGTGCCAGTAGTCAGCAGGGTGTTGGGGCCAACGTCCTGACTTTC
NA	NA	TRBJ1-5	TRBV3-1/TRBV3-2	CASSQGAGGNQPQHF	TGTGCCAGCAGCCAAGGGGCGGGGGGCAATCAGCCCCAGCATTTT
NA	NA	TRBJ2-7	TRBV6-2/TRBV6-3	CASSPGLLGEQYF	TGTGCCAGCAGCCCCGGACTATTGGGGGAGCAGTACTTC
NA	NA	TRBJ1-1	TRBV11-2	CASSQAPAAEAFF	TGTGCCAGCAGCCAAGCACCCGCGGCCGAAGCTTTCTTT
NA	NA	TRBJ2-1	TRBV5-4	CASSLAAGGKNYNEQFF	TGTGCCAGCAGCTTGGCCGCGGGCGGAAAAAACTACAATGAGCAGTTCTTC
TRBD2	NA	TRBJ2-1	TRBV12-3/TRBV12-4	CASTDPGGEQFF	TGTGCCAGCACCGACCCGGGGGGTGAGCAGTTCTTC
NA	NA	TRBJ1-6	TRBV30	CAWRAQKSPLHF	TGTGCCTGGAGGGCCCAAAAGTCACCCCTCCACTTT
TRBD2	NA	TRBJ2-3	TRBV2	CASLSGRARGADTQYF	TGTGCCAGCCTCAGCGGGAGGGCCCGCGGGGCAGATACGCAGTATTTT
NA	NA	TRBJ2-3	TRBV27	CASSLGGTWTARDTQYF	TGTGCCAGCAGTTTAGGGGGGACGTGGACCGCCCGGGATACGCAGTATTTT